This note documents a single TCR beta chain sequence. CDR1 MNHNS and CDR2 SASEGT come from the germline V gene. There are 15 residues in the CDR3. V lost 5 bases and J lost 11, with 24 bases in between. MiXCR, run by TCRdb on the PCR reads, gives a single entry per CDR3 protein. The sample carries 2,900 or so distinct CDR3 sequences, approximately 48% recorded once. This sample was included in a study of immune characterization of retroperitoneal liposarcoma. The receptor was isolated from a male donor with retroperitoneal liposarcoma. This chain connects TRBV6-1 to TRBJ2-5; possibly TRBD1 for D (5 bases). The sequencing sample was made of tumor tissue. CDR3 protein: CASSSDQGFHNEQYF. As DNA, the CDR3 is TGTGCCAGCAGTTCGGACCAGGGTTTCCACAATGAGCAGTACTTC.